The source of this T cell receptor beta chain is a study of cytomegalovirus exposure and HLA in healthy donors (TCRdb year 2017). Regarding the complete study: According to a later analysis, the 120 or so validation repertoires were produced on the same platform as the roughly 600 repertoires of the first cohort. A separate validation cohort of approximately 130 different subjects was used in addition to the 666-subject first cohort. To predict cytomegalovirus infection status, the study combined high-throughput TCR immunosequencing, statistical association of individual TCRs with disease status, and machine learning. The study aimed to test whether cataloging public T cell receptors could reveal signatures of past pathogen exposure. The paper's findings and limits, for the study overall: The authors suggested that the approach could potentially be generalized to other disease states and immunological phenotypes. In a later analysis, TCRs clustered in the first cohort were found to also tend to co-occur in the roughly 120 validation repertoires, with 94% of cluster scores above 0. In vitro tests confirmed that a few of the cytomegalovirus-associated TCR beta chains recognize cytomegalovirus antigens. The classifier was reported to diagnose cytomegalovirus status with high specificity and sensitivity in both the original and validation cohorts. The validation cohort had no HLA typing available for a later analysis, so co-occurrence within that cohort was assessed over all 120 or so repertoires. Across donors, most TCR sequences were observed very rarely, whereas some public TCRs were present in many individuals. The study listed 170 or so TCR beta chains as associated with cytomegalovirus.

The donors were included in the validation cohort of 120 subjects, a group kept apart from the roughly 700-subject first cohort. As to this clone: Its antigen specificity is not known. The input lacks base qualities; no much larger clone sits a single base away.

The CDR3 holds 14 amino acids from the cysteine to the phenylalanine. The kept DNA is CDR3 alone, 42 bases in frame from the first base. Looking up the germline V gene (reference sequence) yields CDR1 LNHDA and CDR2 SQIVND. Cut back by 5 bases and 2 bases, the V and J ends lie 12 bases apart. The library was generated by the immunoSEQ multiplex PCR assay. Per the original workflow: A statistical classification framework was built to diagnose cytomegalovirus status from the catalog of TCR beta chain sequences. Sourced from immuneACCESS, this table was stored by TCRdb with only in-frame sequences that have V and J called. A share of the clones is absent; for the studies checked, an unresolved V gene accounts for under half, and the remainder has no known explanation. That table is the source of V, J and clone size, and D and trimming were worked out from the DNA. The sample profile shows 90,000 to 100,000 clones; about 93% of them were found once. Around 1.2% of the sample is held by the ten biggest clonotypes.

This receptor chain uses TRBV19 and TRBJ2-5; possibly the D gene is TRBD2, per 5 matching bases. The sequence came from a woman between 25 and 40 years old in good health and CMV-seropositive. Sequenced input: PBMCs. At the DNA level, the sequence is TGTGCCAGTAGTCCCCGGACTCCACAAGAGACCCAGTACTTC. Its coded protein is CASSPRTPQETQYF.